These T cell receptor beta chains were read from a single sample in a study of response to subunit inactivated influenza vaccine. TCRdb independently ran MiXCR on the RT-PCR reads; one entry per CDR3 protein. The sample lists 500,000 or so distinct CDR3 sequences; over 9.5% were seen once. The material sequenced was PBMCs from blood, taken more than 35 days after vaccination. The origin of the receptors is a man aged 50-60 years who received an inactivated influenza vaccine. CDR3s include the opening cysteine and the closing phenylalanine or tryptophan. Fields, in order: D gene, V gene, J gene, clone size, CDR3 DNA, CDR3 protein. A D gene is named only where the DNA matches it firmly. The listing skips clone size in some rows; elsewhere it reads once, few, many or a size class.

d_gene: NA
v_gene: TRBV27
j_gene: TRBJ1-4
abundance: few
CDR3nt: TGTGCCAGCAGTTCTCGAGCCCTCCTTCTTACAACTAATGAAAAACTGTTTTTT
CDR3aa: CASSSRALLLTTNEKLFF

d_gene: NA
v_gene: TRBV18
j_gene: TRBJ2-5
abundance: few
CDR3nt: TGTGCCAGCTCACCACCGGTGAGCAGGGAGGCGACCCAGTACTTC
CDR3aa: CASSPPVSREATQYF

d_gene: NA
v_gene: TRBV6-1
j_gene: TRBJ2-7
abundance: NA
CDR3nt: TGTGCCAGCAGACCCCGCCTTTTTGGCGAGCAGTACTTC
CDR3aa: CASRPRLFGEQYF

d_gene: NA
v_gene: TRBV3-1
j_gene: TRBJ2-2
abundance: NA
CDR3nt: TGTGCCAGCAGCCGACCGGACACGAACACCGGGGAGCTGTTTTTT
CDR3aa: CASSRPDTNTGELFF

d_gene: NA
v_gene: TRBV20-1
j_gene: TRBJ2-7
abundance: many
CDR3nt: TGCAGTGCTAGAGATTCTCAGAGGAGGGTAGGAGAGCAGTACTTC
CDR3aa: CSARDSQRRVGEQYF

d_gene: TRBD2
v_gene: TRBV28
j_gene: TRBJ2-1
abundance: few
CDR3nt: TGTGCCAGTCGGGAGCGGGGAGTGTTTAATGAGCAGTTCTTC
CDR3aa: CASRERGVFNEQFF

d_gene: NA
v_gene: TRBV6-1
j_gene: TRBJ1-1
abundance: many
CDR3nt: TGTGCCAGCAGTATGGTGGGGAGGACAGCAAAGGTTTTCTTT
CDR3aa: CASSMVGRTAKVFF

d_gene: NA
v_gene: TRBV10-3
j_gene: TRBJ2-5
abundance: many
CDR3nt: TGTGCCATCAGTGAGGCTGGTGAGACCCAGTACTTC
CDR3aa: CAISEAGETQYF

d_gene: NA
v_gene: TRBV12-3/TRBV12-4
j_gene: TRBJ2-7
abundance: NA
CDR3nt: TGTGCCAGCAGCAAAGACGCGCACGAGCAGTACTTC
CDR3aa: CASSKDAHEQYF

d_gene: NA
v_gene: TRBV28
j_gene: TRBJ2-3
abundance: few
CDR3nt: TGTGCCAGCAGTTATGCGCGACACAACAAGGGGGATACGCAGTATTTT
CDR3aa: CASSYARHNKGDTQYF

d_gene: NA
v_gene: TRBV5-1
j_gene: TRBJ2-1
abundance: few
CDR3nt: TGCGCCAGCAGCTTCCGGGACAAGTACAATGAGCAGTTCTTC
CDR3aa: CASSFRDKYNEQFF

d_gene: NA
v_gene: TRBV28
j_gene: TRBJ2-6
abundance: few
CDR3nt: TGTGCCAGCAGTTTACCCACAAGACGGTCTGGGGCCAACGTCCTGACTTTC
CDR3aa: CASSLPTRRSGANVLTF

d_gene: NA
v_gene: TRBV6-1
j_gene: TRBJ1-4
abundance: few
CDR3nt: TGTGCCAGCAGCCTTGGGAGGTTGGATGAAAAACTGTTTTTT
CDR3aa: CASSLGRLDEKLFF

d_gene: NA
v_gene: TRBV7-2
j_gene: TRBJ2-5
abundance: NA
CDR3nt: TGTGCCAGCGGCTTTAGCTGGACCCATTACTTC
CDR3aa: CASGFSWTHYF

d_gene: NA
v_gene: TRBV20-1
j_gene: TRBJ2-1
abundance: NA
CDR3nt: TGCAGTGCGGGGCGGCTAGGGTCAGGGTACAATGAGCAGTTCTTC
CDR3aa: CSAGRLGSGYNEQFF

d_gene: NA
v_gene: TRBV5-1
j_gene: TRBJ2-5
abundance: many
CDR3nt: TGCGCCAGCAGCTGGCAGATCCAAGAGACCCAGTACTTC
CDR3aa: CASSWQIQETQYF

d_gene: TRBD2
v_gene: TRBV15
j_gene: TRBJ2-1
abundance: NA
CDR3nt: TGTGCCACCAGCAGTCATGGACTAGGAGGGCACAATGAGCAGTTCTTC
CDR3aa: CATSSHGLGGHNEQFF

d_gene: NA
v_gene: TRBV7-9
j_gene: TRBJ2-5
abundance: NA
CDR3nt: TGTGCCAGCAGCCCTCCGAATACAGGGTGGGGAGAGACCCAGTACTTC
CDR3aa: CASSPPNTGWGETQYF

d_gene: NA
v_gene: TRBV9
j_gene: TRBJ2-3
abundance: NA
CDR3nt: TGTGCCAGCAGCGTAGCTGGAGGGGGCACAGATACGCAGTATTTT
CDR3aa: CASSVAGGGTDTQYF

d_gene: NA
v_gene: TRBV2
j_gene: TRBJ1-5
abundance: many
CDR3nt: TGTGCCAGCGGAGAACAGCCCCAGCATTTT
CDR3aa: CASGEQPQHF

d_gene: NA
v_gene: TRBV4-3
j_gene: TRBJ2-7
abundance: NA
CDR3nt: TGCGCCAGCAGCCAAGCATTAAGCGGAACCTACGAGCAGTACTTC
CDR3aa: CASSQALSGTYEQYF

d_gene: NA
v_gene: TRBV20-1
j_gene: TRBJ1-5
abundance: NA
CDR3nt: TGCAGTGCTCTGGGCCCCCAGAATCAGCCCCAGCATTTT
CDR3aa: CSALGPQNQPQHF

d_gene: TRBD1
v_gene: TRBV7-2
j_gene: TRBJ2-3
abundance: few
CDR3nt: TGTGCCAGCAGCGCCCAGGGGGTTAGGGTCACAGATACGCAGTATTTT
CDR3aa: CASSAQGVRVTDTQYF

d_gene: NA
v_gene: TRBV30
j_gene: TRBJ2-3
abundance: few
CDR3nt: TGTGCCTGGGGACAAGCAGGAACGCAGTATTTT
CDR3aa: CAWGQAGTQYF

d_gene: NA
v_gene: TRBV6-2/TRBV6-3
j_gene: TRBJ2-2
abundance: few
CDR3nt: TGTGCCAGCAGTGGGGGACCGGCGAACACCGGGGAGCTGTTTTTT
CDR3aa: CASSGGPANTGELFF

d_gene: NA
v_gene: TRBV4-3
j_gene: TRBJ2-2
abundance: NA
CDR3nt: TGCGCCAGCAGCCAGGACCTTAGCAGGGAGCTACCCGGGGAGCTGTTTTTT
CDR3aa: CASSQDLSRELPGELFF

d_gene: NA
v_gene: TRBV5-1
j_gene: TRBJ1-4
abundance: many
CDR3nt: TGCGCCAGCAGCTTGGGTTCATCCGAAAAACTGTTTTTT
CDR3aa: CASSLGSSEKLFF

d_gene: NA
v_gene: TRBV12-3/TRBV12-4
j_gene: TRBJ1-1
abundance: once
CDR3nt: TGTGCCAGCAGCTCCCCTTGGGGAGCTTTCTTT
CDR3aa: CASSSPWGAFF

d_gene: NA
v_gene: TRBV6-2/TRBV6-3
j_gene: TRBJ2-6
abundance: NA
CDR3nt: TGTGCCAGCAGTGGGGGCCGGACATCTGGGGCCAACGTCCTGACTTTC
CDR3aa: CASSGGRTSGANVLTF

d_gene: NA
v_gene: TRBV4-3
j_gene: TRBJ2-1
abundance: many
CDR3nt: TGCGCCAGCAGCCCGAGTATTGGCGGGGTAGAGCAGTTCTTC
CDR3aa: CASSPSIGGVEQFF

d_gene: TRBD2
v_gene: TRBV11-2
j_gene: TRBJ2-2
abundance: NA
CDR3nt: TGTGCCAGCAGCGCCGTCCTGGCTAGCGGCCCCTCGAACACCGGGGAGCTGTTTTTT
CDR3aa: CASSAVLASGPSNTGELFF

d_gene: NA
v_gene: TRBV5-1
j_gene: TRBJ1-5
abundance: NA
CDR3nt: TGCGCCAGCAGCCCGGCCCCCGGGGATCAGCCCCAGCATTTT
CDR3aa: CASSPAPGDQPQHF

d_gene: TRBD1
v_gene: TRBV24-1
j_gene: TRBJ2-7
abundance: NA
CDR3nt: TGTGCCACCAGTGATCGGACAGGGCGGGAGCAGTACTTC
CDR3aa: CATSDRTGREQYF

d_gene: TRBD1
v_gene: TRBV7-3
j_gene: TRBJ1-2
abundance: few
CDR3nt: TGTGCCAGCAGCCTGGACAGGGACGGTTATGGCTACACCTTC
CDR3aa: CASSLDRDGYGYTF

d_gene: NA
v_gene: TRBV29-1
j_gene: TRBJ1-5
abundance: many
CDR3nt: TGCAGCGCCAAGGGGGATAGCAATCAGCCCCAGCATTTT
CDR3aa: CSAKGDSNQPQHF

d_gene: NA
v_gene: TRBV15
j_gene: TRBJ2-1
abundance: NA
CDR3nt: TGTGCCACCAGCAGAAGATGGGGACTCAAGAGCTCCTACAATGAGCAGTTCTTC
CDR3aa: CATSRRWGLKSSYNEQFF

d_gene: NA
v_gene: TRBV29-1
j_gene: TRBJ2-7
abundance: many
CDR3nt: TGCAGCGTTGAGGACGGGTCAGTCGAGCAGTACTTC
CDR3aa: CSVEDGSVEQYF

d_gene: NA
v_gene: TRBV4-3
j_gene: TRBJ2-3
abundance: many
CDR3nt: TGCGCCAGCAGCCAAGATCTCGTCGCCACAGATACGCAGTATTTT
CDR3aa: CASSQDLVATDTQYF

d_gene: TRBD2
v_gene: TRBV6-1
j_gene: TRBJ2-3
abundance: few
CDR3nt: TGTGCCAGCAGTGAATTTTATCGAACTGGGTTAGCGGGTTCTAGCACAGATACGCAGTATTTT
CDR3aa: CASSEFYRTGLAGSSTDTQYF

d_gene: TRBD2
v_gene: TRBV29-1
j_gene: TRBJ2-1
abundance: NA
CDR3nt: TGCAGCGTTGTCGCTAGCGGAAACAATGAGCAGTTCTTC
CDR3aa: CSVVASGNNEQFF

d_gene: NA
v_gene: TRBV4-1
j_gene: TRBJ2-2
abundance: many
CDR3nt: TGCGCCAGCAGCCAAGAGGAGGGGGTGACCGGGGAGCTGTTTTTT
CDR3aa: CASSQEEGVTGELFF

d_gene: NA
v_gene: TRBV7-7
j_gene: TRBJ2-5
abundance: NA
CDR3nt: TGTGCCAGCAGCTTTGGTAGGGGTTGGGAAGAGACCCAGTACTTC
CDR3aa: CASSFGRGWEETQYF

d_gene: NA
v_gene: TRBV12-3/TRBV12-4
j_gene: TRBJ1-3
abundance: many
CDR3nt: TGTGCCAGCAGTTTAGACGCCGGAAACACCATATATTTT
CDR3aa: CASSLDAGNTIYF

d_gene: TRBD2
v_gene: TRBV7-8
j_gene: TRBJ2-1
abundance: NA
CDR3nt: TGTGCCAGCAGCTGGGGACTAGCGGGGGGGCGAGAGCAGTTCTTC
CDR3aa: CASSWGLAGGREQFF

d_gene: NA
v_gene: TRBV25-1
j_gene: TRBJ2-3
abundance: NA
CDR3nt: TGTGCCAGCACAAGGGAGGCTGGTACGCAGTATTTT
CDR3aa: CASTREAGTQYF